This paragraph covers one TCR beta chain sequence. Its antigen remains unknown. This specimen belongs to a study of immune cell composition in non-small cell lung cancer. Study observations and caveats: No significant correlation existed between pack-years smoked and tumour clonality.

Only in-frame clones appear in the TCRdb table, and some are missing; sequencing was by immunoSEQ multiplex PCR. In the table there are roughly 4,500 clones, approximately 85% of which are singletons. V shed 1 base and J shed 8 bases, with 11 bases lying between them. Germline CDR1 and CDR2: SGHVS and FNYEAQ. This CDR3 has 14 residues. Sequencing used lung tumor tissue. The receptor comes from a human donor with non-small cell lung cancer. This chain connects TRBV7-6 to TRBJ2-2; D perhaps matches TRBD2 (5 bases). In DNA form, the CDR3 reads TGTGCCAGCAGCTTAGGTCATTTAGCGGGGGAGCTGTTTTTT. Amino acid sequence: CASSLGHLAGELFF.